Below are 11 T cell receptor beta chains sequenced from a single sample in a study of Ad26.COV2.S vaccination and SARS-CoV-2 variants. Regarding treatment: about 20 received Ad26.COV2.S at low or high dose, single or two shots; 5 received placebo; per-sample allocation not given. The study sampled participants on day 63 after the first vaccine or placebo injection. The assay was immunoSEQ multiplex PCR, and TCRdb's table has in-frame clones only and misses some. The sample holds some 520,000 clones; 87% are singletons and the top ten take about 13%. Sequenced here: peripheral blood, sampled in a trial of Ad26.COV2.S vaccine versus placebo. The receptors here all came from a person aged 18-60 years who received the Ad26.COV2.S COVID-19 vaccine or a placebo.

This clone was recorded only once. The rearrangement links TRBV9 to TRBJ1-6, with D unclear. The germline V gene has CDR1 SGDLS and CDR2 YYNGEE. The CDR3 has 16 amino acids. V lost 0 bases, J lost 2 bases, and 9 bases lay in between. CDR3: CASSVGAETYNSPLHF. The DNA of the CDR3 is TGTGCCAGCAGCGTAGGTGCAGAGACCTATAATTCACCCCTCCACTTT.

The CDR3 DNA reads as TGTGCCAGCAGCTTCCTGTTGGGACAGATTTACGAGCAGTACTTC. This encodes CASSFLLGQIYEQYF. The chain uses TRBV11-2 and TRBJ2-7; 7 bases match TRBD1. V was clipped by 3 bases and J by 4 bases; unmatched bases: 9. Germline CDR1 SGHAT, CDR2 FQNNGV. The CDR3 loop spans 15 amino acids.

CDR3 loop: CASSSDPNTEAFF. The CDR3 nucleotides are TGTGCCAGCAGTTCGGACCCGAACACTGAAGCTTTCTTT. The V and J genes are TRBV5-4 and TRBJ1-1; D gene ambiguous. Trimming shortened V by 5 bases and J by 1 base, and 9 bases separated the two germline ends. CDR1 and CDR2 from the germline V gene are SGHNT and YYREEE (reference sequence). The CDR3 is 13 amino acids. The full variable domain, completed using reference TRBV5-4 and TRBJ1-1, is ETGVTQSPTHLIKTRGQQVTLRCSSQSGHNTVSWYQQALGQGPQFIFQYYREEENGRGNFPPRFSGLQFPNYSSELNVNALELDDSALYLCASSSDPNTEAFFGQGTRLTVV.

The gene calls are TRBV7-3 and TRBJ2-2; 8 bases match TRBD2. This CDR3 comprises 15 residues. The V and J ends lost 6 bases and 4 bases, in that order; junction bases with no gene match: 7. Germline V gene data show CDR1 as SGHTA and CDR2 as FQGTGA. This chain's CDR3 is CASRPTSVGTGELFF. In DNA form, the CDR3 reads TGTGCCAGCAGACCGACTAGCGTGGGCACCGGGGAGCTGTTTTTT.

This rearrangement joins TRBV3-1 (or the pseudogene TRBV3-2) to TRBJ2-1; the match to TRBD2 covers 10 bases. The CDR3 is 16 amino acids. Germline loops: CDR1 LGHDT, CDR2 YNNKEL (reference sequence). Trimming removed 4 bases from V and 2 bases from J; junction bases left unmatched: 5. The CDR3 loop is CASSLSAGGAYNEQFF. The CDR3 DNA reads as TGTGCCAGCAGCCTTTCAGCGGGAGGGGCCTACAATGAGCAGTTCTTC.

V usage is TRBV6-5 and J usage is TRBJ2-5, with unresolved D. Trimming removed 6 bases at V and 5 bases at J, with 19 bases between. CDR3 length: 15 residues. Germline CDR1 and CDR2: MNHEY and SVGAGI. CDR3 sequence reads: CASRAPATGRETQYF. The CDR3 coding sequence is TGTGCCAGCAGGGCTCCGGCAACCGGGCGGGAGACCCAGTACTTC.

This clone has at least ten counts. The chain employs TRBV5-8 and TRBJ2-7; no firm D call. The germline V gene encodes CDR1 SGHTS and CDR2 YDEGEE. V lost 0 bases to trimming and J lost 4 bases, with 8 bases between them. CDR3 length: 13 residues. CDR3 sequence (DNA): TGTGCCAGCAGCTTGGTCGCACGTTACGAGCAGTACTTC. This translates into CASSLVARYEQYF.

This clone was seen a few times. The V gene is TRBV5-4, the J gene TRBJ1-2; TRBD1 might be the D (6 bases). The CDR3 has 13 amino acids. Germline V gene lookup returns CDR1 SGHNT and CDR2 YYREEE (reference sequence). V dropped 0 bases and J dropped 5 bases, with 8 bases sitting between them. The CDR3 region has the DNA TGTGCCAGCAGCTTGGGGACAGCTTATGGCTACACCTTC. As protein: CASSLGTAYGYTF.

The rearrangement links TRBV12-3 or TRBV12-4 to TRBJ2-1; D possibly corresponds to TRBD1 (5 bases). Trimming took 4 bases from V and 13 from J, leaving 14 bases between them. CDR3 length: 12 amino acids. The CDR3 region has the DNA TGTGCCAGCAGTTCCCTAAACAGGATCCAGTTCTTC. Its translation: CASSSLNRIQFF.

The chain joins TRBV7-2 to TRBJ1-3; D is perhaps TRBD1 (5 bases). The germline gives CDR1 SGHTA, CDR2 FQGNSA. The germline V and J ends were trimmed by 6 bases and 2 bases, with 14 bases remaining between them. The CDR3 has 15 residues. CDR3 sequence: CASRTTGVAGNTIYF. Written as DNA, the CDR3 is TGTGCCAGCAGGACCACGGGGGTCGCTGGAAACACCATATATTTT.

The CDR3 DNA is TGTGCCAGCAGCGGACAGGGTTCGGGGCAGCCCCAGCATTTT. Translation gives CASSGQGSGQPQHF. This chain connects TRBV13 to TRBJ1-5; 8 nucleotides agree with TRBD1. The CDR3 totals 14 residues. The germline V gene has CDR1 PRHDT and CDR2 FYEKMQ (reference sequence). V trimming: 5 bases; J trimming: 7 bases; junction bases outside the gene matches: 7.